A selection of T cell receptor beta chains follows, all from one sample in a study of OX40 agonist ivuxolimab in advanced cancers. Clones were sequenced by immunoSEQ multiplex PCR, and TCRdb holds only the in-frame ones, with some missing. The data contain 65,000 to 95,000 clones, about 84% of them singletons. The sequences come from CD4+ or CD8+ T cells sorted from blood, collected in a trial of the OX40 agonist ivuxolimab. The receptors here all came from an adult with an advanced solid tumor such as melanoma, head and neck, liver or kidney cancer. Both conserved end residues are part of each CDR3. The order of the fields is D gene, J gene, clone size, V gene, CDR3 protein, CDR3 DNA. D genes are given only for firm matches. Clone sizes are given selectively: once, few, many, or a class where the clone is expanded.

TRBD1 TRBJ1-2 - TRBV7-2 CASSLARQGAAYGYTF TGTGCCAGCAGCTTAGCGAGACAGGGGGCTGCCTATGGCTACACCTTC
- TRBJ1-2 - TRBV6-1 CASSEATRGGGYTF TGTGCCAGCAGTGAAGCGACGAGGGGGGGCGGCTACACCTTC
- TRBJ2-3 - TRBV10-1 CASSAPGSGDTQYF TGCGCCAGCAGTGCCCCAGGGAGTGGAGATACGCAGTATTTT
- TRBJ1-1 - TRBV20-1 CSLRRKTEAFF TGCAGTTTACGAAGAAAGACTGAAGCTTTCTTT
- TRBJ1-1 - TRBV9 CASSVDPGTLNTEAFF TGTGCCAGCAGCGTAGACCCCGGGACACTGAACACTGAAGCTTTCTTT
- TRBJ1-5 - TRBV6-6 CASRPRTNSNQPQHF TGTGCCAGCAGACCTCGAACGAATAGCAATCAGCCCCAGCATTTT
- TRBJ1-5 - TRBV6-1 CASGFNQPQHF TGTGCCAGCGGATTCAATCAGCCCCAGCATTTT
- TRBJ2-3 - TRBV9 CASSPGPSGTDTQYF TGTGCCAGCAGCCCGGGGCCCTCGGGCACAGATACGCAGTATTTT
- TRBJ1-2 - TRBV5-4 CASSSPVVPYGYTF TGTGCCAGCAGCTCCCCCGTCGTGCCGTATGGCTACACCTTC
TRBD2 TRBJ2-1 - TRBV4-1 CASSQGLAGFLSSYNEQFF TGCGCCAGCAGCCAAGGTCTAGCGGGCTTCTTGAGCTCCTACAATGAGCAGTTCTTC
TRBD1 TRBJ2-5 - TRBV18 CASSPGQEETQYF TGTGCCAGCTCACCGGGACAGGAAGAGACCCAGTACTTC
TRBD1 TRBJ1-4 - TRBV7-8 CASSSMGQINEKLFF TGTGCCAGCAGCTCTATGGGACAGATTAATGAAAAACTGTTTTTT
- TRBJ2-3 - TRBV27 CASRLTGTDTQYF TGTGCCAGCAGACTTACAGGGACAGATACGCAGTATTTT
- TRBJ1-4 - TRBV6-6 CASRGSIEEKLFF TGTGCCAGCCGGGGCAGCATAGAGGAAAAACTGTTTTTT
- TRBJ1-4 - TRBV19 CASALQSGEKLFF TGTGCCAGTGCCCTCCAGAGCGGTGAAAAACTGTTTTTT
- TRBJ2-2 - TRBV27 CASSSGPGRGELFF TGTGCCAGCAGTTCGGGACCAGGTCGCGGGGAGCTGTTTTTT
- TRBJ1-1 - TRBV6-6 CASSYSGQINTEAFF TGTGCCAGCAGTTACTCTGGGCAGATAAACACTGAAGCTTTCTTT
TRBD1 TRBJ1-3 - TRBV30 CAWNRDSSGNTIYF TGTGCCTGGAACCGGGACAGCTCTGGAAACACCATATATTTT
TRBD1 TRBJ1-6 - TRBV4-1 CASSPSAGQATYNSPLHF TGCGCCAGCAGCCCAAGTGCGGGACAGGCAACCTATAATTCACCCCTCCACTTT
- TRBJ1-1 - TRBV5-1 CASSLWGQNTEAFF TGCGCCAGCAGTCTCTGGGGCCAGAACACTGAAGCTTTCTTT
- TRBJ1-2 - TRBV5-4 CASMGPYGYTF TGTGCCAGCATGGGACCTTATGGCTACACCTTC
- TRBJ2-1 - TRBV10-3 CAITPGSYNEQFF TGTGCCATCACCCCAGGTTCCTACAATGAGCAGTTCTTC
TRBD1 TRBJ1-1 - TRBV14 CASSQLTGVNTEAFF TGTGCCAGCAGCCAGTTAACAGGGGTTAACACTGAAGCTTTCTTT
TRBD1 TRBJ2-7 - TRBV2 CASSATGGPNVEQYF TGTGCCAGCAGTGCAACAGGGGGCCCCAACGTCGAGCAGTACTTC
TRBD1 TRBJ1-1 once TRBV5-1 CASSLGTGGTEAFF TGCGCCAGCAGCTTAGGGACAGGGGGAACTGAAGCTTTCTTT
- TRBJ2-1 - TRBV7-7 CASSFTSDREQFF TGTGCTAGCAGCTTCACCTCGGACCGTGAGCAGTTCTTC
TRBD1 TRBJ1-2 once TRBV19 CASTSTGGRYGYTF TGTGCCAGTACCTCGACAGGGGGCAGATATGGCTACACCTTC
TRBD2 TRBJ2-1 - TRBV19 CASSRASGTAGNNEQFF TGTGCCAGTAGTCGGGCTAGCGGGACTGCCGGAAACAATGAGCAGTTCTTC
TRBD1 TRBJ2-7 once TRBV10-3 CAISELTGGRSYEQYF TGTGCCATCAGTGAGCTTACAGGGGGCAGATCCTACGAGCAGTACTTC
TRBD1 TRBJ2-5 - TRBV11-2 CASREQGATQYF TGTGCCAGCAGAGAACAGGGGGCGACCCAGTACTTC
- TRBJ2-4 - TRBV4-2 CASSQDPASPIQYF TGTGCCAGCAGCCAAGATCCTGCTTCTCCCATTCAGTACTTC
- TRBJ1-5 - TRBV19 CASSREQAHSNQPQHF TGTGCCAGTAGTCGGGAACAAGCCCATAGCAATCAGCCCCAGCATTTT
- TRBJ2-5 medium-sized TRBV13 CASSLGYRAAQETQYF TGTGCCAGCAGCTTAGGATACAGGGCAGCTCAAGAGACCCAGTACTTC
TRBD1 TRBJ1-2 - TRBV27 CASRSTGTNYGYTF TGTGCCAGCAGGTCGACAGGGACTAACTATGGCTACACCTTC
- TRBJ2-7 - TRBV11-2 CASSLNAYEQYF TGTGCCAGCAGCTTAAACGCCTACGAGCAGTACTTC
- TRBJ2-1 - TRBV30 CAWTDGGYEQFF TGTGCCTGGACCGACGGGGGATATGAGCAGTTCTTC